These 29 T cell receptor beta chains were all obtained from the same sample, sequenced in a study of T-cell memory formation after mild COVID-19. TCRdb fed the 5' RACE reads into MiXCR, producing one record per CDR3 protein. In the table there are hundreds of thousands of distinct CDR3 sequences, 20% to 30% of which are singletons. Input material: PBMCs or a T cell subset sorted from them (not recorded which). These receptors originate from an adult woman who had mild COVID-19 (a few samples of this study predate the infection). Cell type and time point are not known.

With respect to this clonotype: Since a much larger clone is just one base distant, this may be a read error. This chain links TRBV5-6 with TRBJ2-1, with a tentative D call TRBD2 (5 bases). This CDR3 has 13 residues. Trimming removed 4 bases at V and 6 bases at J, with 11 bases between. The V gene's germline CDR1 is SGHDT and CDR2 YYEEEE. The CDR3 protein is CASSSSSSNEQFF. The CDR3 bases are TGTGCCAGCAGCAGCTCTAGCAGCAATGAGCAGTTCTTC.

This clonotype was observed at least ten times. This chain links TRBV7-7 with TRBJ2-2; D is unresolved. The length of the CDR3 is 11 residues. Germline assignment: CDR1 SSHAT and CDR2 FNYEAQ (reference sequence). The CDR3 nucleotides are TGTGCTAGCCCGAACACCGGGGAGCTGTTTTTT. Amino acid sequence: CASPNTGELFF.

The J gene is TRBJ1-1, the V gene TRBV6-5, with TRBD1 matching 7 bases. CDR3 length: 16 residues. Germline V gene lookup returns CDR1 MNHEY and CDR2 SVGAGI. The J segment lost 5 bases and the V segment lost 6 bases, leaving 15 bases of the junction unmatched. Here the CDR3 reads CASSTPGGLRGTEAFF. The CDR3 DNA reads TGTGCCAGCAGCACTCCAGGGGGGCTCCGAGGGACTGAAGCTTTCTTT.

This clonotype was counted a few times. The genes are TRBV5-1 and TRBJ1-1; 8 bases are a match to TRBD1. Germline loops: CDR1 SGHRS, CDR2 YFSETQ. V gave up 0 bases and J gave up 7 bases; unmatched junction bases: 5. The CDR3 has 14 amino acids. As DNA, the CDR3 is TGCGCCAGCAGCTTGGAGCAGGGGGCGGGTGAAGCTTTCTTT. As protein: CASSLEQGAGEAFF.

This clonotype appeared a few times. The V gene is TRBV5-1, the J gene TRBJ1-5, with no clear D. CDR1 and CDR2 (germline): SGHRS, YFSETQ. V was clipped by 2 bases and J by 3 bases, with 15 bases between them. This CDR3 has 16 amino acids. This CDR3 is CASSFGTEGVNQPQHF. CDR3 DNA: TGCGCCAGCAGCTTTGGAACGGAAGGAGTCAATCAGCCCCAGCATTTT.

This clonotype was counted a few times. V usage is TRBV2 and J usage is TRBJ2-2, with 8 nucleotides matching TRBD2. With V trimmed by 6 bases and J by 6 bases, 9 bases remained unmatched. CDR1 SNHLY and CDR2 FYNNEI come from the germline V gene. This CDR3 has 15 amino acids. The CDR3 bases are TGTGCCAGCAGAAAAGCGGGAGTCCGACCCGGGGAGCTGTTTTTT. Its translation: CASRKAGVRPGELFF.

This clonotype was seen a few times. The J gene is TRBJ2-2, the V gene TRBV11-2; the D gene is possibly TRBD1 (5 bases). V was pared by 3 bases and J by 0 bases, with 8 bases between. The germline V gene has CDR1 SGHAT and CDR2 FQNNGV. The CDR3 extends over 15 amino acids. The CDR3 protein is CASSFGASNTGELFF. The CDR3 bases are TGTGCCAGCAGCTTTGGGGCATCGAACACCGGGGAGCTGTTTTTT.

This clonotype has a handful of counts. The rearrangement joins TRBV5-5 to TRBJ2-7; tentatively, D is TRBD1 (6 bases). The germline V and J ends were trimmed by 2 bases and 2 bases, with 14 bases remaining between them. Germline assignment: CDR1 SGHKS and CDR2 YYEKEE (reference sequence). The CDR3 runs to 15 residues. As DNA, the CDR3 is TGTGCCAGCAGCTTTGCACAGGGCACCCCCTACGAGCAGTACTTC. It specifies CASSFAQGTPYEQYF.

CDR3 sequence: CASSPGQGAGYTF. The CDR3 DNA reads TGTGCCAGCAGCCCGGGACAGGGGGCCGGCTACACCTTC. V and J are TRBV5-4 and TRBJ1-2; 12 nucleotides agree with TRBD1. CDR3 length: 13 amino acids. The junction had 3 bases not matched to a gene; V was cut back by 4 bases and J by 8 bases. CDR1 is SGHNT, CDR2 YYREEE, per germline (reference sequence). Looking up the rest from reference TRBV5-4 and TRBJ1-2 gives the full variable domain: ETGVTQSPTHLIKTRGQQVTLRCSSQSGHNTVSWYQQALGQGPQFIFQYYREEENGRGNFPPRFSGLQFPNYSSELNVNALELDDSALYLCASSPGQGAGYTFGSGTRLTVV.

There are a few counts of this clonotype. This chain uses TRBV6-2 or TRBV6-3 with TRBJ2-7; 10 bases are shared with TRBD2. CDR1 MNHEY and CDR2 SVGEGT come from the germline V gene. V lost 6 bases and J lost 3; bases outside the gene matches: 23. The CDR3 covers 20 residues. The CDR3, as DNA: TGTGCCAGCAGAAGGCCACCGGGACTAGCGACGAGGGGGTTGTACTACGAGCAGTACTTC. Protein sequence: CASRRPPGLATRGLYYEQYF.

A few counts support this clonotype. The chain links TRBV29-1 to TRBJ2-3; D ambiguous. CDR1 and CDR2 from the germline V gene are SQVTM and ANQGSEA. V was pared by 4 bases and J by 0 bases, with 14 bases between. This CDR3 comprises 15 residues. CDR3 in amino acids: CSVVSAVVSTDTQYF. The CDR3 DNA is TGCAGCGTTGTATCTGCGGTCGTTAGCACAGATACGCAGTATTTT.

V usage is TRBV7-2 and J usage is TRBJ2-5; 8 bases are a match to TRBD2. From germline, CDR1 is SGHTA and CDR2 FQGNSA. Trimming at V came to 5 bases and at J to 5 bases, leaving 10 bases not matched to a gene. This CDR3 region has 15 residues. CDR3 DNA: TGTGCCAGCAGCCACGTAAGCGGGAGTTGGGAGACCCAGTACTTC. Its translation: CASSHVSGSWETQYF.

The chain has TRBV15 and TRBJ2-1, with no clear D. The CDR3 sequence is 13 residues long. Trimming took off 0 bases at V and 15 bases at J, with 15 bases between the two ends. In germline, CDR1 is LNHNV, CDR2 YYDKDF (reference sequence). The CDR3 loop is CATSRDLADASFF. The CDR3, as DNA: TGTGCCACCAGCAGAGATCTTGCGGACGCCTCGTTCTTC.

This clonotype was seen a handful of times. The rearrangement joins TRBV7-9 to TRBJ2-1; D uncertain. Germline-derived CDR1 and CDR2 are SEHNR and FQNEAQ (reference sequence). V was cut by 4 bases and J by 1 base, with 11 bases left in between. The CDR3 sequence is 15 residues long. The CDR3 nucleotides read TGTGCCAGCAGCTCGCCCTGGGGTTCCTACAATGAGCAGTTCTTC. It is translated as CASSSPWGSYNEQFF.

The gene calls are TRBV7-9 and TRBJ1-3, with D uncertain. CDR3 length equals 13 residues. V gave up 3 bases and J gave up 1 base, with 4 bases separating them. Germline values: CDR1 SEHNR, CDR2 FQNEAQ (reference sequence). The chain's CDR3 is CASSLESGNTIYF. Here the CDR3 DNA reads TGTGCCAGCAGCTTGGAGTCTGGAAACACCATATATTTT.

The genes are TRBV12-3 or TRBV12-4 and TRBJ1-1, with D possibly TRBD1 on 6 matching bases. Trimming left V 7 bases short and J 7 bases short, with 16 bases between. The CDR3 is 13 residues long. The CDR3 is CASNWGGQGEAFF. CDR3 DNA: TGTGCCAGCAACTGGGGGGGGCAGGGTGAAGCTTTCTTT.

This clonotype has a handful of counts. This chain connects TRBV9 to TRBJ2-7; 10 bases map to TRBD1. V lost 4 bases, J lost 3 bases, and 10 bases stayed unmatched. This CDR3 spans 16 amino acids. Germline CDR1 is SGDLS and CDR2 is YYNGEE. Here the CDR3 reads CASSTSGTGDIYEQYF. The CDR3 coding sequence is TGTGCCAGCAGCACATCCGGGACAGGGGATATCTACGAGCAGTACTTC. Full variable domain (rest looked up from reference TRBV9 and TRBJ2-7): DSGVTQTPKHLITATGQRVTLRCSPRSGDLSVYWYQQSLDQGLQFLIQYYNGEERAKGNILERFSAQQFPDLHSELNLSSLELGDSALYFCASSTSGTGDIYEQYFGPGTRLTVT.

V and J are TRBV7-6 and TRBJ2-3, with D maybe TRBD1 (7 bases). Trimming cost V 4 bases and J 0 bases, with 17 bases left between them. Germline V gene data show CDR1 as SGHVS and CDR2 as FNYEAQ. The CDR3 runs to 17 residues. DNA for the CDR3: TGTGCCAGCAGCTCCCAGACTAGGGGGCGCAGCACAGATACGCAGTATTTT. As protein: CASSSQTRGRSTDTQYF.

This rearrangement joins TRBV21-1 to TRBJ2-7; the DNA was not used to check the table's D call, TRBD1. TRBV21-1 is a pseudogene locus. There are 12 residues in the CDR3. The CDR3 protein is CASPNDRYEQYF. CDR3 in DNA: TGTGCCAGCCCTAACGACAGGTACGAGCAGTACTTC.

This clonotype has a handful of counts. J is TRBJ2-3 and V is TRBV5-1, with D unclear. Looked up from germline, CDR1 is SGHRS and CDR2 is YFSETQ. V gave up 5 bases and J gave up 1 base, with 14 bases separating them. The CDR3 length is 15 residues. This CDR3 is CASSIIAGGTDTQYF. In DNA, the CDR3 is TGCGCCAGCAGTATTATCGCCGGTGGCACAGATACGCAGTATTTT.

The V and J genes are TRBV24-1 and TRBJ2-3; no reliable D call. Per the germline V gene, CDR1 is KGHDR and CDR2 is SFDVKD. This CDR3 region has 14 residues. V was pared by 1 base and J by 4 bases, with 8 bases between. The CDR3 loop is CATSDFRVPDTQYF. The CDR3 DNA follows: TGTGCCACCAGTGATTTTCGTGTTCCAGATACGCAGTATTTT.

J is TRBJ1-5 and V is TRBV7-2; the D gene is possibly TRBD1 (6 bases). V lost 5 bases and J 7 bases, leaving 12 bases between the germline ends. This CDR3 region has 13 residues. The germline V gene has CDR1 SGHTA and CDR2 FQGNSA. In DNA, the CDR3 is TGTGCCAGCAGCCTGCGGGGGGGCCAGCCCCAGCATTTT. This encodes CASSLRGGQPQHF. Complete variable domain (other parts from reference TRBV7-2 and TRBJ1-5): GAGVSQSPSNKVTEKGKDVELRCDPISGHTALYWYRQSLGQGLEFLIYFQGNSAPDKSGLPSDRFSAERTGGSVSTLTIQRTQQEDSAVYLCASSLRGGQPQHFGDGTRLSIL.

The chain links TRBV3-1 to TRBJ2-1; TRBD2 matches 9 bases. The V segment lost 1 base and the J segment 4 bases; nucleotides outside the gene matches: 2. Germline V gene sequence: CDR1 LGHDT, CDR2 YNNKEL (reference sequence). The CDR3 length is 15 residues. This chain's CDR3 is CASSQALAGYNEQFF. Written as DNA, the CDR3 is TGTGCCAGCAGCCAAGCCCTAGCGGGGTACAATGAGCAGTTCTTC.

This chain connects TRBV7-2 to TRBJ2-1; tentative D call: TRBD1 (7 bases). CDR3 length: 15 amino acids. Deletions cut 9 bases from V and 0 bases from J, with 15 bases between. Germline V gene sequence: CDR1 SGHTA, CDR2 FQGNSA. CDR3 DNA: TGTGCCAGTCAAACGCGGGACAGCTCCTACAATGAGCAGTTCTTC. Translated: CASQTRDSSYNEQFF. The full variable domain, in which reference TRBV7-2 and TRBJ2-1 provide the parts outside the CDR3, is GAGVSQSPSNKVTEKGKDVELRCDPISGHTALYWYRQSLGQGLEFLIYFQGNSAPDKSGLPSDRFSAERTGGSVSTLTIQRTQQEDSAVYLCASQTRDSSYNEQFFGPGTRLTVL.

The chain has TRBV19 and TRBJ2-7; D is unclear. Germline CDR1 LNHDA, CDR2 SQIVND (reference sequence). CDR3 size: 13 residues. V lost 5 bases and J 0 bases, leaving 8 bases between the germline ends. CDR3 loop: CASSVGISYEQYF. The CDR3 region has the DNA TGTGCCAGTAGTGTAGGCATCTCCTACGAGCAGTACTTC.

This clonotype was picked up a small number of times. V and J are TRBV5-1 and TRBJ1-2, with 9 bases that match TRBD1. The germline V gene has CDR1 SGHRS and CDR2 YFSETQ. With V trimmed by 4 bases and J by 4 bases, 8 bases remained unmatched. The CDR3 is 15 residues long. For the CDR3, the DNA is TGCGCCAGCAGCAAGGAACAGGGGGCCGGCTATGGCTACACCTTC. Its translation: CASSKEQGAGYGYTF.

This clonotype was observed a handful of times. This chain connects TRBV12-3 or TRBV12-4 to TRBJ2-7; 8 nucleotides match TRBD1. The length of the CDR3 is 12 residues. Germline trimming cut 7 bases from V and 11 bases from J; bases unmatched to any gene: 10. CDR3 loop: CASTYDRGEKYF. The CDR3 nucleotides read TGTGCCAGCACCTACGACAGGGGAGAGAAGTACTTC.

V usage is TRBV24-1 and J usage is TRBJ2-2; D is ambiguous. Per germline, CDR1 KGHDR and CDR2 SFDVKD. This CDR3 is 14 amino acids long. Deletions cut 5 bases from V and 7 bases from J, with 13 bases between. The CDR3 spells CATSGPSAGGELFF. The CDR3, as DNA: TGTGCCACCAGTGGGCCCTCAGCTGGCGGGGAGCTGTTTTTT.

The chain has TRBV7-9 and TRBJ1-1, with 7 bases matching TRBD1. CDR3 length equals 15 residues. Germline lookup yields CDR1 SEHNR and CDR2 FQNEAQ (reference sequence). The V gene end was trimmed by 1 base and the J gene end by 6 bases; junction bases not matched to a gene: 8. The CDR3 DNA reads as TGTGCCAGCAGCTTAGGACCTGGACAGGTAGCTGAAGCTTTCTTT. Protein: CASSLGPGQVAEAFF.